What follows describes a single T cell receptor beta chain. Its antigen is not known. The data originate from a study of shared clonotypes between healthy human individuals. Findings and limits, study-wide: Few donors limited the genetic and exposure-history diversity represented. Of the naive CD4 clonotypes, roughly 5% were shared across a few donors.

Produced via immunoSEQ multiplex PCR; TCRdb's table is partial and in-frame only. The sample has some 2,000,000 clones, approximately 95% seen once. The receptor was derived from a man younger than 35 in good health. Sequencing was performed on naive CD4+ T cells sorted from blood. Subset indicated: CD45RA+ positively selected.

CDR3 DNA: TGCGCCAGCAGTTATGGGGGTCTCACAGATACGCAGTATTTT. Amino acid sequence: CASSYGGLTDTQYF. The chain links TRBV5-1 to TRBJ2-3; D tentatively fits TRBD1 or TRBD2 (5 bases each). Germline values: CDR1 SGHRS, CDR2 YFSETQ. The CDR3 loop spans 14 amino acids. V lost 5 bases and J lost 2, with 12 bases in between.